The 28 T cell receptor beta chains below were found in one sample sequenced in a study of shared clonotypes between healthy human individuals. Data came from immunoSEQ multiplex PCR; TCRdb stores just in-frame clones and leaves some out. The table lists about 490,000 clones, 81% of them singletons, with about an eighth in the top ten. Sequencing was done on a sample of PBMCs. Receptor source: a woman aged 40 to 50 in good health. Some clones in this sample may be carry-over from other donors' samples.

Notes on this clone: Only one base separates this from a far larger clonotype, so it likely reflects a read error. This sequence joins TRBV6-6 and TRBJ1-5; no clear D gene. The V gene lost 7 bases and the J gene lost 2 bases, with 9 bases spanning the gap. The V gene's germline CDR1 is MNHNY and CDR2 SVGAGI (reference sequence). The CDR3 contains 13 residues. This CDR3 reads CASTAVGNQPQHF. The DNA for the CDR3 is TGTGCCAGCACCGCCGTAGGCAATCAGCCCCAGCATTTT.

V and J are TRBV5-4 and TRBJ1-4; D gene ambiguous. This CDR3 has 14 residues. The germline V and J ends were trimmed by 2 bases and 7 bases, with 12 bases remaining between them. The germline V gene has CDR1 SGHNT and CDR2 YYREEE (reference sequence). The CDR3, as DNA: TGTGCCAGCAGCTTAGCGCTAACGGGTGAAAAACTGTTTTTT. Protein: CASSLALTGEKLFF.

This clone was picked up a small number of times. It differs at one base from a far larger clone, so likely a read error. CDR3 in amino acids: CASSDSAEASF. The CDR3 DNA sequence: TGTGCCAGCAGTGACTCGGCTGAAGCTTCCTTT. The rearrangement links TRBV25-1 to TRBJ1-1, with D unresolved. This CDR3 is 11 amino acids long. The germline V gene encodes CDR1 MGHDK and CDR2 SYGVNS.

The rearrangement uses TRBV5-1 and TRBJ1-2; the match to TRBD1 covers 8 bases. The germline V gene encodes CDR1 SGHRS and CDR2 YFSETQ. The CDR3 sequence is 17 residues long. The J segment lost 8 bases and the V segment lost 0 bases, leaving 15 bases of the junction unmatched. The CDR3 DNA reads TGCGCCAGCAGCTTGGGACAGCTGGACAGGGCGGGATGGGGCTACACCTTC. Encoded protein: CASSLGQLDRAGWGYTF.

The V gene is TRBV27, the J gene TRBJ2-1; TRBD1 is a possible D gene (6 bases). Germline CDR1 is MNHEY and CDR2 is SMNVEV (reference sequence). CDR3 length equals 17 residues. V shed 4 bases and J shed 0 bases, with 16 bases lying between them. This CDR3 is CASSSPGGIRSYNEQFF. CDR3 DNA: TGTGCCAGCAGTTCCCCTGGGGGCATCCGCTCCTACAATGAGCAGTTCTTC.

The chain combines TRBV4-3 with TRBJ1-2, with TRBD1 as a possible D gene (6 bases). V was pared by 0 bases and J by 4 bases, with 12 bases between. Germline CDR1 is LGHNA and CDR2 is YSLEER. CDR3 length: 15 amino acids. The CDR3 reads CASSQDLGAGYGYTF. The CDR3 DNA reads TGCGCCAGCAGCCAAGATTTGGGGGCTGGCTATGGCTACACCTTC.

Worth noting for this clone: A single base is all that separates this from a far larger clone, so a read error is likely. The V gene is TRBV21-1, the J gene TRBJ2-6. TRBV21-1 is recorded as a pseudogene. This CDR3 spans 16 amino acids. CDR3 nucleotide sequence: TGTGCCAGCAGCAAAGTCGGCATCTCTAGGGCCAACGTCCTGACTTTC. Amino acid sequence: CASSKVGISRANVLTF.

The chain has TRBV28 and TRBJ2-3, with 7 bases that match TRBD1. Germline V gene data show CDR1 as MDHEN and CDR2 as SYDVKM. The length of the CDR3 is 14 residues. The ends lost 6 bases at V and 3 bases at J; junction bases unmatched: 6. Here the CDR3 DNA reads TGTGCCAGCAGATCAACAGGGGTGACAGATACGCAGTATTTT. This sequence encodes CASRSTGVTDTQYF.

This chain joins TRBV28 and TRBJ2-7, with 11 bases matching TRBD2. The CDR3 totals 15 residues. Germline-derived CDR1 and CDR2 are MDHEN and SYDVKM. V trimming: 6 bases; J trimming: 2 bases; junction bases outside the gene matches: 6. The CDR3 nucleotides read TGTGCCAGCAGCCTTCCGGGACTAGCGGCCTACGAGCAGTACTTC. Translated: CASSLPGLAAYEQYF.

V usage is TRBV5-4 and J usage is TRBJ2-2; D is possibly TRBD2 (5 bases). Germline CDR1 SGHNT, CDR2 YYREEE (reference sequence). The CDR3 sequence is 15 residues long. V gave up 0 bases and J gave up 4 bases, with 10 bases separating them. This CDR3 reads CASSLARSGTGELFF. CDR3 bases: TGTGCCAGCAGCTTGGCTCGAAGCGGCACCGGGGAGCTGTTTTTT.

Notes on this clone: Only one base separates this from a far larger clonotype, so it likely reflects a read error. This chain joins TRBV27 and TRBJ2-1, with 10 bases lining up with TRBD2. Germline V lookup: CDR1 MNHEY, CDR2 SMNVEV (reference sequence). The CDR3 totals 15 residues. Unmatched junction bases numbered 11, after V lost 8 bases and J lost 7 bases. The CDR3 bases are TGTGCCAGCGGTTATCTAGCGGGAGTATGGAATGAGCAGTTCTTC. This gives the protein CASGYLAGVWNEQFF.

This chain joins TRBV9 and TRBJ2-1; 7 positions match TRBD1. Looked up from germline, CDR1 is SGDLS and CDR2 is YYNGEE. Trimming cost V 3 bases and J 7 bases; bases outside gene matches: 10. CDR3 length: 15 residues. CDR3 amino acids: CASSASPGTENEQFF. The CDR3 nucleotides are TGTGCCAGCAGCGCGAGCCCCGGGACAGAAAATGAGCAGTTCTTC.

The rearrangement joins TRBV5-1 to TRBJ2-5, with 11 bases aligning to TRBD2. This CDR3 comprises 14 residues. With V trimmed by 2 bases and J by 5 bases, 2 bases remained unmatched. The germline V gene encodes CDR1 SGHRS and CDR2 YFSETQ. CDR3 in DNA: TGCGCCAGCAGCTTTAGCGGGAGGGAGGAGACCCAGTACTTC. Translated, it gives CASSFSGREETQYF.

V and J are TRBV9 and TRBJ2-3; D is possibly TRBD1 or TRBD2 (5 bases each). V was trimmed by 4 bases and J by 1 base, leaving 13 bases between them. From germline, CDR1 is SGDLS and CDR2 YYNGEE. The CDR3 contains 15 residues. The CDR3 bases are TGTGCCAGCAGCCCAGAGGGGTGGGGCACAGATACGCAGTATTTT. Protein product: CASSPEGWGTDTQYF.

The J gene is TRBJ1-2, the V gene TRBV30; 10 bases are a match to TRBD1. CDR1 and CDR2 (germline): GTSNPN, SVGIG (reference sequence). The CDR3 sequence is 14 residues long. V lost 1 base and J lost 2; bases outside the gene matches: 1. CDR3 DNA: TGTGCCTGGAGTGGACAGGGGGCCAACTATGGCTACACCTTC. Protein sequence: CAWSGQGANYGYTF.

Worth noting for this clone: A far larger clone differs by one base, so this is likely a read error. CDR3 sequence (DNA): TGTGCCAACAGCCCCCAGGTGGGTCACGAGCAGTACTTC. Translation gives CANSPQVGHEQYF. The chain employs TRBV7-9 and TRBJ2-7, with D hard to call. The germline V gene has CDR1 SEHNR and CDR2 FQNEAQ (reference sequence). This CDR3 comprises 13 residues.

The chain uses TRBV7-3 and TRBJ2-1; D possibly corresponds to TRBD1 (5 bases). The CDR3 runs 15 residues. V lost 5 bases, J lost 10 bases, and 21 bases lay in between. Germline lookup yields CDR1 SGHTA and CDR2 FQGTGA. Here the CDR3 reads CASSRTIGVGQEQFF. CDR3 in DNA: TGTGCCAGCAGCCGCACCATCGGCGTTGGACAAGAGCAGTTCTTC. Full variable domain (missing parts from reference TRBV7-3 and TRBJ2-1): GAGVSQTPSNKVTEKGKYVELRCDPISGHTALYWYRQSLGQGPEFLIYFQGTGAADDSGLPNDRFFAVRPEGSVSTLKIQRTERGDSAVYLCASSRTIGVGQEQFFGPGTRLTVL.

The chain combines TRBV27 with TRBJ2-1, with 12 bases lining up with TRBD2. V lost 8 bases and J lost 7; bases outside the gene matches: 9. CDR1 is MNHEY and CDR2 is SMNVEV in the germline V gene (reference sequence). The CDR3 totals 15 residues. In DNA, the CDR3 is TGTGCCAGCCAAAGGGCTAGCGGGAGGGTAAATGAGCAGTTCTTC. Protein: CASQRASGRVNEQFF.

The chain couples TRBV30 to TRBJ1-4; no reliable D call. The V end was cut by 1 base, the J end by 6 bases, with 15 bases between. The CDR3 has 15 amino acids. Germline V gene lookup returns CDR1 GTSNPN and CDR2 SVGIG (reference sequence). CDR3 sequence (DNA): TGTGCCTGGAGTGGGAAGACACTTTTCTATGAAAAACTGTTTTTT. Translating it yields CAWSGKTLFYEKLFF.

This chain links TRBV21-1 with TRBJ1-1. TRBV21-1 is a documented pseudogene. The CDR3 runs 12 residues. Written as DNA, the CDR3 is TGTGCCAGCAGCAAACCGGGAAAAAAAGCTTTCTTT. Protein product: CASSKPGKKAFF.

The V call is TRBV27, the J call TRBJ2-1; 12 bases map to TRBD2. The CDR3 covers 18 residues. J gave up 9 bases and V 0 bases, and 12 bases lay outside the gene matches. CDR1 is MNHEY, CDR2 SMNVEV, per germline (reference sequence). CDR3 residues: CASSLSYPGTSGLVEQFF. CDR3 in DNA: TGTGCCAGCAGTTTATCTTACCCCGGGACTAGCGGGTTAGTTGAGCAGTTCTTC.

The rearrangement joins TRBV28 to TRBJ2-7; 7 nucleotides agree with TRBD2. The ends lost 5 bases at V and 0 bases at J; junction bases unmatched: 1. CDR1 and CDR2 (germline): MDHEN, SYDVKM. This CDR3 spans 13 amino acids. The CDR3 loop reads CASSGGSSYEQYF. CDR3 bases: TGTGCCAGCAGTGGCGGGAGCTCCTACGAGCAGTACTTC.

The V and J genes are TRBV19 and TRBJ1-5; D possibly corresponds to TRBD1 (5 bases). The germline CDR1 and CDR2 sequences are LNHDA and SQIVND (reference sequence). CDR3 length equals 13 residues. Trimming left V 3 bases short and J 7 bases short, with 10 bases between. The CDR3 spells CASSILGGQPQHF. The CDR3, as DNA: TGTGCCAGTAGTATTTTGGGGGGACAGCCCCAGCATTTT.

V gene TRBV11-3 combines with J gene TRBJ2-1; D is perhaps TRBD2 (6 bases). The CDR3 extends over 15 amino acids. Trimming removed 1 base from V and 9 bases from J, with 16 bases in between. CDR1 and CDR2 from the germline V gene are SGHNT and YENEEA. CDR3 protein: CASSLGGGIVAEQFF. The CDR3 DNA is TGTGCCAGCAGCTTAGGGGGCGGGATCGTTGCTGAGCAGTTCTTC. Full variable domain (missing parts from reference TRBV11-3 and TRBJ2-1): EAGVVQSPRYKIIEKKQPVAFWCNPISGHNTLYWYLQNLGQGPELLIRYENEEAVDDSQLPKDRFSAERLKGVDSTLKIQPAELGDSAVYLCASSLGGGIVAEQFFGPGTRLTVL.

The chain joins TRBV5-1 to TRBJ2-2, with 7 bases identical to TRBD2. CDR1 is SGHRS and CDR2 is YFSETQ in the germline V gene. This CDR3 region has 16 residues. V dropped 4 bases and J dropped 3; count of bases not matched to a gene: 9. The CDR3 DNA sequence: TGCGCCAGCAGCCGGGTAGGTGCGGGAGACACCGGGGAGCTGTTTTTT. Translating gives CASSRVGAGDTGELFF.

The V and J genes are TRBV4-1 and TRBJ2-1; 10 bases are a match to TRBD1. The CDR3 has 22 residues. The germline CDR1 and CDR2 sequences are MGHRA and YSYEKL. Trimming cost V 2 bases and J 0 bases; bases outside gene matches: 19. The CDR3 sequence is CASSQSAGTGVLLAASYNEQFF. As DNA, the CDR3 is TGCGCCAGCAGCCAATCCGCGGGGACAGGGGTCTTACTAGCGGCCTCCTACAATGAGCAGTTCTTC.

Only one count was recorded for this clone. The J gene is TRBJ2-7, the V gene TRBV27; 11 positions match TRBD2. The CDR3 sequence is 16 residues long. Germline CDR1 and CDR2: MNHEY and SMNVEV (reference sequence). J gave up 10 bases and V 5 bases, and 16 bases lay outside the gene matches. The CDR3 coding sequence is TGTGCCAGCAGTAAACCCGGGACTAGCGGAGTTAGGGAACAGTACTTC. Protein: CASSKPGTSGVREQYF.

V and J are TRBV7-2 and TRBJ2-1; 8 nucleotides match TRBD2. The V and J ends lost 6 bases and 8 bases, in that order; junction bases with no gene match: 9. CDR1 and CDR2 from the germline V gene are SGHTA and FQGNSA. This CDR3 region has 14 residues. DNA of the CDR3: TGTGCCAGCAGTCTAAGCGGGAGCCCCCATGAGCAGTTCTTC. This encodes CASSLSGSPHEQFF.